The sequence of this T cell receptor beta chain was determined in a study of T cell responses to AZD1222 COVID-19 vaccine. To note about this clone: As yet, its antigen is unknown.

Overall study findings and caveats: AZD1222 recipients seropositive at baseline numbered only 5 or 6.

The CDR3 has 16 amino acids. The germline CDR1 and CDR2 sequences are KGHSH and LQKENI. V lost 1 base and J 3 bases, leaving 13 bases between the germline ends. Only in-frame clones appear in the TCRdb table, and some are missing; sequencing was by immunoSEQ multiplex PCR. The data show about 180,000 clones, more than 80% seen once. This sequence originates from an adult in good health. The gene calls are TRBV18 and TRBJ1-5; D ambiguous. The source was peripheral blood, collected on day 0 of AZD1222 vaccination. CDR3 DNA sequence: TGTGCCAGCTCACCACAGGGAGGAGGCCTCAATCAGCCCCAGCATTTT. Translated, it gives CASSPQGGGLNQPQHF.